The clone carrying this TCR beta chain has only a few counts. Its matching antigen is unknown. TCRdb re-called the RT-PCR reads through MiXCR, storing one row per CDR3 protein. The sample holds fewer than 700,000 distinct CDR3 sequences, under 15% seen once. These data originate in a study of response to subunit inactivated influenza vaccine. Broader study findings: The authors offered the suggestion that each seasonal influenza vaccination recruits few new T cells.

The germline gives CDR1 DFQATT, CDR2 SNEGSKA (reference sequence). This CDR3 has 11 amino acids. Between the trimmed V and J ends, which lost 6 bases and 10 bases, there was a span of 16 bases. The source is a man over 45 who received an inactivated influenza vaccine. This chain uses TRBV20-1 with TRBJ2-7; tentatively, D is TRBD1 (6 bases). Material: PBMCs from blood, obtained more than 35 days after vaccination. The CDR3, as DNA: TGCAGTGCAAAGCTAGAGGGGGAACAGTACTTC. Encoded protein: CSAKLEGEQYF.